What follows is one T cell receptor (beta chain) and its context. Data came from immunoSEQ multiplex PCR; TCRdb stores just in-frame clones and leaves some out. The sample shows some 21,000 clones, around 81% of them seen only once. The data are from a study of T cell changes during pregnancy in multiple sclerosis. The specimen comprised CD8+ T cells from peripheral blood mononuclear cells, sampled in the first trimester of pregnancy. This sequence originates from a female donor in good health, enrolled as a control in a pregnancy study.

The CDR3 loop is CASSYGKDSTPLHF. Written as DNA, the CDR3 is TGTGCCAGCAGTTACGGGAAGGACTCGACACCCCTCCACTTT. V gene TRBV6-5 combines with J gene TRBJ1-6; D unclear. Trimming removed 2 bases from V and 11 bases from J, with 13 bases in between. The V gene's germline CDR1 is MNHEY and CDR2 SVGAGI. This CDR3 is built from 14 residues.